The 13 T cell receptor beta chains below all came from one sample that was sequenced in a study of siplizumab effects on memory and regulatory T cells. The table came from immunoSEQ multiplex PCR; TCRdb's copy has only in-frame clones and leaves some out. This table holds approximately 75,000 clones, 90% to 95% found once. Material for sequencing was CD8+ T cells sorted from blood. Source of these receptors: a human donor in good health.

This clone was counted once. The chain joins TRBV19 to TRBJ1-1, with D unresolved. Germline V lookup: CDR1 LNHDA, CDR2 SQIVND (reference sequence). This CDR3 has 12 amino acids. Between the trimmed V and J ends, which lost 5 bases and 7 bases, there was a span of 11 bases. CDR3 DNA: TGTGCCAGTAGTTCAGGATCCCTTGAAGCTTTCTTT. It translates to CASSSGSLEAFF.

This chain uses TRBV4-1 with TRBJ2-7; 10 bases fit TRBD2. The CDR3 length is 16 residues. Per germline, CDR1 MGHRA and CDR2 YSYEKL. V was clipped by 1 base and J by 4 bases; unmatched bases: 7. The CDR3 sequence: CASSQGASGGGYEQYF. In DNA form, the CDR3 reads TGCGCCAGCAGCCAAGGGGCTAGCGGGGGCGGGTACGAGCAGTACTTC.

The chain uses TRBV5-4 and TRBJ2-5; 7 bases map to TRBD1. The CDR3 runs 14 residues. Losses at the gene ends were 4 bases for V and 3 bases for J; bases not matched to a gene: 6. Per germline, CDR1 SGHNT and CDR2 YYREEE (reference sequence). The CDR3 region has the DNA TGTGCCAGCAGCCCCTGGGACAGCGAAGAGACCCAGTACTTC. Translated: CASSPWDSEETQYF.

The rearrangement joins TRBV11-2 to TRBJ1-1; D is unresolved. The V end was cut by 0 bases, the J end by 7 bases, with 15 bases between. CDR1 is SGHAT, CDR2 FQNNGV, per germline. The CDR3 consists of 15 residues. The CDR3 loop is CASSLERVRWGEAFF. CDR3 in DNA: TGTGCCAGCAGCTTAGAGCGGGTCAGGTGGGGTGAAGCTTTCTTT.

The count of this clone is one. V is TRBV30 and J is TRBJ2-7, with 9 bases aligning to TRBD1. CDR1 is GTSNPN and CDR2 is SVGIG in the germline V gene (reference sequence). The V and J ends lost 3 bases and 0 bases, in that order; junction bases with no gene match: 6. This CDR3 is built from 15 residues. CDR3 amino acids: CAWSSDRGFSYEQYF. The CDR3 DNA reads TGTGCCTGGAGCTCAGACAGGGGGTTCTCCTACGAGCAGTACTTC.

The chain links TRBV4-1 to TRBJ2-7; D gene unclear. V shed 1 base and J shed 5 bases, with 12 bases lying between them. Germline V gives CDR1 MGHRA, CDR2 YSYEKL. CDR3 length equals 14 residues. Here the CDR3 DNA reads TGCGCCAGCAGCCAAGGTCACGGTTCGAACGAGCAGTACTTC. It codes for CASSQGHGSNEQYF.

The rearrangement uses TRBV12-5 and TRBJ1-2; 10 bases map to TRBD1. Germline CDR1 reads LGHNT; CDR2 reads FRNRAP. The ends lost 5 bases at V and 8 bases at J; junction bases unmatched: 5. This CDR3 has 13 amino acids. CDR3 nucleotides: TGTGCTAGTGGTACCGGACAGGGGGAGGGCTACACCTTC. Its translation is CASGTGQGEGYTF.

This chain links TRBV7-3 with TRBJ2-1; TRBD2 is a possible D gene (5 bases). The germline V gene encodes CDR1 SGHTA and CDR2 FQGTGA. The CDR3 extends over 16 amino acids. The V end lost 4 bases, the J end lost 4 bases, and 17 bases lay between the germline ends. The CDR3 nucleotides read TGTGCCAGCAGCTCCTCCGCGGACTCCCATTACAATGAGCAGTTCTTC. It yields the protein CASSSSADSHYNEQFF.

J is TRBJ2-1 and V is TRBV7-9, with a tentative D call TRBD2 (7 bases). Germline loops: CDR1 SEHNR, CDR2 FQNEAQ (reference sequence). The CDR3 contains 16 residues. With 0 bases removed from V and 6 bases from J, the gap between germline ends came to 15 bases. The CDR3 DNA reads as TGTGCCAGCAGCTTAGCTATCGGGGGGCTTAGCAATGAGCAGTTCTTC. Its protein is CASSLAIGGLSNEQFF. Based on the CDR3 plus reference TRBV7-9 and TRBJ2-1, the full variable domain is DTGVSQNPRHKITKRGQNVTFRCDPISEHNRLYWYRQTLGQGPEFLTYFQNEAQLEKSRLLSDRFSAERPKGSFSTLEIQRTEQGDSAMYLCASSLAIGGLSNEQFFGPGTRLTVL.

This chain uses TRBV9 with TRBJ2-1; D is possibly TRBD1 or TRBD2 (6 bases each). V was pared by 4 bases and J by 6 bases, with 17 bases between. CDR3 size: 15 residues. The germline V gene encodes CDR1 SGDLS and CDR2 YYNGEE. CDR3 coding DNA: TGTGCCAGCAGCCCTCCCCCGGGGGCGGTCAATGAGCAGTTCTTC. It encodes CASSPPPGAVNEQFF.

The rearrangement joins TRBV6-5 to TRBJ2-5; TRBD2 is a possible D gene (6 bases). V shed 0 bases and J shed 1 base, with 9 bases lying between them. Germline assignment: CDR1 MNHEY and CDR2 SVGAGI. The CDR3 covers 15 residues. The CDR3 coding sequence is TGTGCCAGCAGTTACTCCCCGACTAGCCAAGAGACCCAGTACTTC. Amino acid sequence: CASSYSPTSQETQYF.

The chain combines TRBV27 with TRBJ2-1; 9 positions agree with TRBD1. This CDR3 comprises 14 residues. Germline-derived CDR1 and CDR2 are MNHEY and SMNVEV (reference sequence). With 9 bases clipped from V and 7 bases from J, the junction kept 10 bases outside the gene matches. The DNA for the CDR3 is TGTGCCAGTAGGATGACAGGGGGAATAAATGAGCAGTTCTTC. It yields the protein CASRMTGGINEQFF.

This chain uses TRBV4-1 with TRBJ1-3; no clear D. The CDR3 totals 15 residues. V lost 0 bases and J lost 8, with 14 bases in between. Germline V lookup: CDR1 MGHRA, CDR2 YSYEKL. CDR3 in DNA: TGCGCCAGCAGCCAAGACACGGACCTGGAGGACACCATATATTTT. This codes for CASSQDTDLEDTIYF.